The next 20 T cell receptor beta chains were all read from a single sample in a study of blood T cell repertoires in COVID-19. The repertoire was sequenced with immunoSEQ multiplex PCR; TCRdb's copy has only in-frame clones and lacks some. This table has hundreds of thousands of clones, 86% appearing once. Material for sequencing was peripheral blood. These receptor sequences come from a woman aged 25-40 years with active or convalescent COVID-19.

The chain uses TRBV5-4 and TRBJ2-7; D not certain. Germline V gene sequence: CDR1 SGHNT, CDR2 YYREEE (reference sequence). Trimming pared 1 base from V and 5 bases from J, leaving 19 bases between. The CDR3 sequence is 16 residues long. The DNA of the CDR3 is TGTGCCAGCAGCTTGATCCTGGGCCCCTATCCGGACGAGCAGTACTTC. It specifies CASSLILGPYPDEQYF.

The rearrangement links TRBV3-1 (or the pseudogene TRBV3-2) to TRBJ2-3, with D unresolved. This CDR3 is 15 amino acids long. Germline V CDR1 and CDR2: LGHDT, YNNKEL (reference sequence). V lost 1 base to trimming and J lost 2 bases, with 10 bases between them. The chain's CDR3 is CASSQGYENTDTQYF. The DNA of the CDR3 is TGTGCCAGCAGCCAAGGGTATGAGAACACAGATACGCAGTATTTT.

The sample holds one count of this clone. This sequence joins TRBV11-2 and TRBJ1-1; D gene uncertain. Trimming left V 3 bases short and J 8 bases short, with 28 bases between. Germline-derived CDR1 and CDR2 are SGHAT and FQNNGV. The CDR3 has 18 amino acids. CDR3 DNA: TGTGCCAGCAGCTTTTTGAATAACCTCCGGGAGGCCGGAAAGGAAGCTTTCTTT. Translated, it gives CASSFLNNLREAGKEAFF.

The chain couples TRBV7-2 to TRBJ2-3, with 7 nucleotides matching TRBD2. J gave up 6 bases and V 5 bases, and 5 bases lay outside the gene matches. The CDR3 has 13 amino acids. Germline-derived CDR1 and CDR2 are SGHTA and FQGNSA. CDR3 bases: TGTGCCAGCAGCACTTACGGGAGGGATACGCAGTATTTT. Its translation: CASSTYGRDTQYF.

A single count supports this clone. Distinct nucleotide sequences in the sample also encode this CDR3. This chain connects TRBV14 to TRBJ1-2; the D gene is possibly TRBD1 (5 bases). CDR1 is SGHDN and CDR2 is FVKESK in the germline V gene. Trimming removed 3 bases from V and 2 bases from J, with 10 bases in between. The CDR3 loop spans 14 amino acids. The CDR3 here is CASSHSGGNYGYTF. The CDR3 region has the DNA TGTGCCAGCAGCCACAGCGGGGGAAACTATGGCTACACCTTC.

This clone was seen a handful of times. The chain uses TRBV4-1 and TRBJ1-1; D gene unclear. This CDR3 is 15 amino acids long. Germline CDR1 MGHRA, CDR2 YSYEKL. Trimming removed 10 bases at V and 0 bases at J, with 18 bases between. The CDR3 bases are TGCGCCACAGCTGAGGGCCCAACCCTGAACACTGAAGCTTTCTTT. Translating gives CATAEGPTLNTEAFF.

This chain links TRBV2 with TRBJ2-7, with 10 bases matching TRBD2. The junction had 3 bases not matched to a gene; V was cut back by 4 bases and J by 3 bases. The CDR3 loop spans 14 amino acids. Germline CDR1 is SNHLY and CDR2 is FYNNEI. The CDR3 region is CASSGSSGSYEQYF. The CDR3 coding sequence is TGTGCCAGCAGTGGGTCTAGCGGGAGCTACGAGCAGTACTTC.

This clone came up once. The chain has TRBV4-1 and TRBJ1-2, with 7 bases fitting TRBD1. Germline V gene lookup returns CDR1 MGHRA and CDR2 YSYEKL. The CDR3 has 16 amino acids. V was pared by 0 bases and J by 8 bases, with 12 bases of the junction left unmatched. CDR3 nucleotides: TGCGCCAGCAGCCAAGATAAGCCGCAGGGGGTGGGGGGCTACACCTTC. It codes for CASSQDKPQGVGGYTF.

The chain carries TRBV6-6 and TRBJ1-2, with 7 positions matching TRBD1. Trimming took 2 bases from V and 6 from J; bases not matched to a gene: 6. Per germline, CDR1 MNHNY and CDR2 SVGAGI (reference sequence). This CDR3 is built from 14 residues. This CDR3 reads CASSYTLQGDGYTF. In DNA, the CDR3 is TGTGCCAGCAGTTACACTCTCCAGGGGGATGGCTACACCTTC.

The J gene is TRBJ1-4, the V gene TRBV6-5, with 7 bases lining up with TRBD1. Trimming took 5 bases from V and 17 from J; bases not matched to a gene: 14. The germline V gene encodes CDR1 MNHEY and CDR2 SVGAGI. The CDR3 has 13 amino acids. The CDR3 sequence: CASSLDRDSFGFF. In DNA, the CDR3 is TGTGCCAGCAGTCTTGACAGGGATAGCTTCGGATTTTTT.

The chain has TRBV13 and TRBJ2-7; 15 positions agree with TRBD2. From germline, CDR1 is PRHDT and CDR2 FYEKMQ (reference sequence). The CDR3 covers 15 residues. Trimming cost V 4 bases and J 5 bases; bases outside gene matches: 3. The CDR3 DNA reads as TGTGCCAGCAGCTCCGGACTAGCGGGGGGGAACGAGCAGTACTTC. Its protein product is CASSSGLAGGNEQYF.

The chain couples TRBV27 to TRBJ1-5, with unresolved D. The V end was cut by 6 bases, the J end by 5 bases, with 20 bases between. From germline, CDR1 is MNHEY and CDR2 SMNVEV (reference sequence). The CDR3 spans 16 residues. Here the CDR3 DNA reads TGTGCCAGCAGCATAGTGGGCCACCCATCCGATCAGCCCCAGCATTTT. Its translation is CASSIVGHPSDQPQHF.

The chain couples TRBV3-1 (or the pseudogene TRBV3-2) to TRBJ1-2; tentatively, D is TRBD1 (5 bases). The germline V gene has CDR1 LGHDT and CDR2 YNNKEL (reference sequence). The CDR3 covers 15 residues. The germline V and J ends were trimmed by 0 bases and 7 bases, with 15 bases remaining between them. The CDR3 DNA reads TGTGCCAGCAGCCAAGAACCGGGCGGGGGTGGTGGCTACACCTTC. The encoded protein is CASSQEPGGGGGYTF.

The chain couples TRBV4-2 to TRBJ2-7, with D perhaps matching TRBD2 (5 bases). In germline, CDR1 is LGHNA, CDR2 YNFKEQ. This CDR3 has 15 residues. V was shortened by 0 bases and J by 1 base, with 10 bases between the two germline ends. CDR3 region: CASSQDHGGSYEQYF. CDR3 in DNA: TGTGCCAGCAGCCAAGATCACGGAGGATCCTACGAGCAGTACTTC.

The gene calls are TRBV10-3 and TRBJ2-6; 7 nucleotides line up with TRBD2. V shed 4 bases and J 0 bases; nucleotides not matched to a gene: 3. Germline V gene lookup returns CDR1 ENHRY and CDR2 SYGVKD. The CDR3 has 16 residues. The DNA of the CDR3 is TGTGCCATCAGTGGACTAGCCAGCTCTGGGGCCAACGTCCTGACTTTC. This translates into CAISGLASSGANVLTF.

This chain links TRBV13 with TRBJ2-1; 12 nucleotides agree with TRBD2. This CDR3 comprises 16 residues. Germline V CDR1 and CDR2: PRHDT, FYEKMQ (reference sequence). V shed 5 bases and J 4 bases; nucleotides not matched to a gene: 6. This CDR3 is CASSQLAGGGYNEQFF. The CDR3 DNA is TGTGCCAGCAGCCAGCTAGCGGGAGGGGGTTACAATGAGCAGTTCTTC.

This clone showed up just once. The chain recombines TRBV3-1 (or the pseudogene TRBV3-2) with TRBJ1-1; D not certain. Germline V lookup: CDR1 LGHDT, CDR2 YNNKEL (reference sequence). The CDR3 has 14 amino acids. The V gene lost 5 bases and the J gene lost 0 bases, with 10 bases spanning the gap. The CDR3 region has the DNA TGTGCCAGCAGCAGTAGAGACATGAACACTGAAGCTTTCTTT. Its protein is CASSSRDMNTEAFF.

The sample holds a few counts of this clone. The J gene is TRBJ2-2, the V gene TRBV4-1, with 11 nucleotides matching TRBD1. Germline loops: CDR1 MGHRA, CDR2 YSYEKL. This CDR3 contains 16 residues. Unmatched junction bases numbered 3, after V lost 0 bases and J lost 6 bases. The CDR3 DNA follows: TGCGCCAGCAGCCAAGATCCGGGACAGGGGGCCGGGGAGCTGTTTTTT. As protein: CASSQDPGQGAGELFF.

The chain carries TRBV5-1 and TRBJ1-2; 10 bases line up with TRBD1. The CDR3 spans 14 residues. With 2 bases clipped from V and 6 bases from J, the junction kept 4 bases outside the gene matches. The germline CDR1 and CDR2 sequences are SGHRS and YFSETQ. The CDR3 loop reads CASSFTGQGDGYTF. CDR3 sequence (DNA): TGCGCCAGCAGCTTTACCGGACAGGGGGATGGCTACACCTTC.

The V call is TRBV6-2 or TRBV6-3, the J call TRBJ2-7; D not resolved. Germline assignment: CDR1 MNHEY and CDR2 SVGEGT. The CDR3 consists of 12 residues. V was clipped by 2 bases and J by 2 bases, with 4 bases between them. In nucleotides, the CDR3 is TGTGCCAGCAGTTACGGGCCCTACGAGCAGTACTTC. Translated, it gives CASSYGPYEQYF.